This T cell receptor beta chain is drawn from a study of T cell responses to AZD1222 COVID-19 vaccine. Regarding the study as a whole: Spike regions recognized by vaccine-associated CD4 TCRs spanned the protein, led by 160-218 and 743-854. Seropositive status at baseline applied to only a handful of AZD1222 recipients.

Assay: immunoSEQ multiplex PCR; the TCRdb copy retains only in-frame clones and omits some. The sample consists of about 130,000 clones, 90% to 95% of them appearing once. CDR3 length: 13 residues. The V end was cut by 2 bases, the J end by 5 bases, with 8 bases between. Germline-derived CDR1 and CDR2 are SGHDT and YYEEEE. Only one count was recorded for this clone. Antigen: not known. The sample in question was peripheral blood, obtained 28 days after the second AZD1222 dose. The TCR originated in an adult who received the AZD1222 COVID-19 vaccine. The gene calls are TRBV5-6 and TRBJ2-1; D is tentatively TRBD1 or TRBD2 (5 bases each). The CDR3 sequence: CASSFGAHNEQFF. The CDR3 nucleotides read TGTGCCAGCAGCTTCGGGGCCCACAATGAGCAGTTCTTC. Full variable domain (missing parts from reference TRBV5-6 and TRBJ2-1): DAGVTQSPTHLIKTRGQQVTLRCSPKSGHDTVSWYQQALGQGPQFIFQYYEEEERQRGNFPDRFSGHQFPNYSSELNVNALLLGDSALYLCASSFGAHNEQFFGPGTRLTVL.